This T cell receptor (beta chain) was found in a study of T-cell reconstitution after alpha-beta-depleted transplantation in children (dated by TCRdb to the mid-2010s). In the study overall: The study quantitatively tracked T-cell immune reconstitution after TCRalphabeta/CD19-depleted allogeneic hematopoietic cell transplantation in children using TCR repertoire profiling.

Overall study results and their limits: The high TCRbeta diversity at day 60 in some patients was ascribed to recipient T cells and intrathymic progenitors that had survived conditioning. Over subsequent months, a decline in hyperexpanded clone frequencies was noted, and after one year, T-cell counts and TCRbeta diversity were mostly ascribed to newly produced T cells. The apparently early recovery of alphabetaT-cell counts about two months after transplant reportedly depended on only several hundred rapidly expanded clones that came from non-depleted graft cells.

The library relied on PCR. TCRdb shows the sequencer as Illumina HiSeq 2500. TCR library preparation used molecular barcoding, with unique molecular identifiers applied to normalize quantification of the TCRbeta repertoire. TCRdb ran its own pipeline on the public reads, namely fastp trimming at Q25 and MiXCR clone calling, and kept in-frame beta chains. Entries that share a CDR3 protein sequence are merged under the most common genes and DNA. This sample lists roughly 100,000 distinct CDR3 sequences; 6% were detected once. The leading ten clones occupy around 5.6% of the sample. In its sample, this clonotype was seen many times. Its antigen is not yet known. Per-base qualities were not stored, and no clone one base away is much larger. The time point label, read with the paper, signifies: day 60 (about 2 months) after transplantation. Per the publication, the treatment or condition label means: allogeneic hematopoietic cell transplantation with graft depleted of TCRalphabeta T cells and CD19 B cells. The transplant recipients were children given TCRalphabeta/CD19-depleted allogeneic hematopoietic cell grafts.

V sheds 4 bases and J sheds 8 bases, leaving 9 bases between their ends. From its cysteine to its phenylalanine, the CDR3 spans 11 amino acids. Only the CDR3 region is kept as DNA, spanning 33 bases read in frame from base 1. CDR1 SQVTM and CDR2 ANQGSEA are derived from the germline V gene. The V and J genes are TRBV29-1 and TRBJ2-1; no D segment can be confidently identified. The sequencing used PBMCs, mostly from graft donor cells, collected 60 days after TCRalphabeta/CD19-depleted stem cell transplant. The clonotype comes from a female patient aged 2-15 years who had a stem cell transplant for Fanconi anemia, so the T cells may come from the graft donor. CDR3 loop: CSVALLYEQFF. The nucleotide sequence reads as follows: TGCAGCGTTGCTCTCCTCTATGAGCAGTTCTTC.